The 9 T cell receptor beta chains listed next were all sequenced from one sample in a study of Tregs in tolerant kidney transplant recipients. The nonmyeloablative bone marrow transplants came from related graft donors, with transient mixed chimerism. Generated by immunoSEQ multiplex PCR, the TCRdb table keeps only in-frame clones and is missing some. The profile shows approximately 82,000 clones, approximately 93% of them singletons. The starting material was CD4+ T cells from blood (PBMCs), obtained 12 months after the transplant. The receptors stem from a human patient who received a combined kidney and bone marrow transplant. Some T cells could come from the graft donor.

The chain employs TRBV5-5 and TRBJ2-4; 11 nucleotides match TRBD2. CDR3 length: 14 amino acids. V lost 0 bases and J lost 13; bases outside the gene matches: 6. The V gene's germline CDR1 is SGHKS and CDR2 YYEKEE (reference sequence). The CDR3 DNA follows: TGTGCCAGCAGCTTGGACCTTAGCGGGAGGGTACAGTACTTC. Translation: CASSLDLSGRVQYF.

The chain carries TRBV6-6 and TRBJ1-1; no clear D. This CDR3 contains 13 residues. Germline values: CDR1 MNHNY, CDR2 SVGAGI (reference sequence). V lost 8 bases to trimming and J lost 2 bases, with 12 bases between them. This CDR3 reads CASRPRVNTEAFF. CDR3 DNA sequence: TGTGCCAGCCGGCCCCGGGTAAACACTGAAGCTTTCTTT.

This clone was picked up one time. The chain combines TRBV7-3 with TRBJ1-5; no clear D. Trimming cost V 5 bases and J 5 bases, with 7 bases left between them. The CDR3 sequence is 12 residues long. Germline lookup yields CDR1 SGHTA and CDR2 FQGTGA. The CDR3 region is CASSTDYQPQHF. CDR3 bases: TGTGCCAGCAGCACTGATTATCAGCCCCAGCATTTT.

The V and J genes are TRBV5-1 and TRBJ2-7; D is unresolved. This CDR3 has 14 amino acids. Germline V gene sequence: CDR1 SGHRS, CDR2 YFSETQ. V was cut by 0 bases and J by 0 bases, with 7 bases left in between. CDR3 sequence (DNA): TGCGCCAGCAGCTTGGCCTCTACCTCCTACGAGCAGTACTTC. Amino acid sequence: CASSLASTSYEQYF.

The chain has TRBV19 and TRBJ2-7; possibly TRBD2 for D (6 bases). The CDR3 length is 13 residues. Germline V CDR1 and CDR2: LNHDA, SQIVND (reference sequence). Trimming removed 6 bases at V and 2 bases at J, with 11 bases between. The CDR3 loop is CASRMEGTYEQYF. The CDR3 nucleotides read TGTGCCAGTAGGATGGAGGGGACCTACGAGCAGTACTTC.

This chain connects TRBV7-2 to TRBJ2-7; possibly TRBD1 for D (5 bases). The V gene's germline CDR1 is SGHTA and CDR2 FQGNSA. The CDR3 is made up of 16 amino acids. The V and J ends lost 5 bases and 7 bases respectively, with 24 bases between them. The CDR3 DNA follows: TGTGCCAGCAGCCCCCGCCCAGGGAACCGGCTTTGGGAGCAGTACTTC. This codes for CASSPRPGNRLWEQYF.

The genes are TRBV5-4 and TRBJ2-5, with a possible D match to TRBD1 (5 bases). Germline lookup yields CDR1 SGHNT and CDR2 YYREEE (reference sequence). Trimming removed 0 bases at V and 5 bases at J, with 14 bases between. The CDR3 loop spans 15 amino acids. This CDR3 is CASSLVVGVLETQYF. The CDR3 region has the DNA TGTGCCAGCAGCTTGGTAGTAGGGGTACTGGAGACCCAGTACTTC.

The V call is TRBV30, the J call TRBJ2-1, with 12 nucleotides matching TRBD2. The CDR3 extends over 14 amino acids. V shed 4 bases and J 5 bases; nucleotides not matched to a gene: 3. Germline V lookup: CDR1 GTSNPN, CDR2 SVGIG (reference sequence). CDR3 nucleotides: TGTGCCTGGACTAGCGGGAGGGCCCACAATGAGCAGTTCTTC. Its translation: CAWTSGRAHNEQFF.

The chain combines TRBV29-1 with TRBJ2-4; the match to TRBD2 covers 7 bases. The trim removed 4 bases at V and 0 bases at J, leaving 12 bases unmatched. CDR3 length: 17 amino acids. Germline CDR1 reads SQVTM; CDR2 reads ANQGSEA. The CDR3 loop is CSVGRRGSILAKNIQYF. CDR3 nucleotides: TGCAGCGTTGGAAGGCGGGGGTCAATACTAGCCAAAAACATTCAGTACTTC.